What follows describes a single TCR beta chain. Its target is not known. Both TRBC1 and TRBC2 were covered by a beta constant-region primer of two equimolar oligonucleotides. The ligated cDNA underwent four PCR rounds using SP2 and nested alpha and beta constant-region primers. TCRdb re-called the UMI-ligation and nested PCR reads through MiXCR, storing one row per CDR3 protein. Among more than 100,000 distinct CDR3 sequences, just over 35% were seen once, and the ten largest hold approximately 0.87%. This sample stems from a study of naive and memory T cell subsets. This CDR3 has 15 amino acids. V lost 5 bases to trimming and J lost 4 bases, with 12 bases between them. General study results and limits: In naive cells, over 85% of TCR sequences were seen only once.

The sequence was obtained from a human donor in good health. The chain has TRBV12-3 or TRBV12-4 and TRBJ2-6, with TRBD1 as a possible D gene (6 bases). Sequenced material: central memory CD4+ T cells from blood. The CDR3 DNA reads as TGTGCCAGCAGTCCAGGACAGCACGGGGCCAACGTCCTGACTTTC. Its translation is CASSPGQHGANVLTF.